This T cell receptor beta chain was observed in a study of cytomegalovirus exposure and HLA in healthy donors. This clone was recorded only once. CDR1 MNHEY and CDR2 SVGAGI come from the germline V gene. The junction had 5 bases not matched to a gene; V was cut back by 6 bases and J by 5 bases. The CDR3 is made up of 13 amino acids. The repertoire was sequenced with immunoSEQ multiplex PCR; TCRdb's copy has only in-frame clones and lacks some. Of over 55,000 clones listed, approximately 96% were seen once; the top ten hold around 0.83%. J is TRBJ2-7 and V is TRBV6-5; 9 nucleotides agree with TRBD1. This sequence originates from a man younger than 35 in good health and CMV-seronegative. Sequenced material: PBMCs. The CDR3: CASSRQGGHEQYF. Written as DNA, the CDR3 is TGTGCCAGCAGCCGACAGGGGGGCCACGAGCAGTACTTC.